Shown below are 25 T cell receptor beta chains from a single sample sequenced in a study of siplizumab effects on memory and regulatory T cells (dated by TCRdb to the late 2010s). Library preparation employed the immunoSEQ multiplex PCR assay. TCRdb took this table from immuneACCESS and kept in-frame rearrangements with V and J called. Such tables lack part of the clones; where checked against another copy, unresolved V genes explain under half of the gap, and the rest is unexplained. The sample table holds 95,000 to 100,000 clones, of which around 90% were seen once. Around 12% of the sample is taken by the ten largest. The source material was non-Treg CD4+ T cells sorted from blood. Explained via the paper, the cell subset or site label denotes: FACS-sorted unstimulated CD4+ non-regulatory T cells. The source of these receptors is a human donor in good health.

The chain joins TRBV19 to TRBJ2-7; tentative D call: TRBD1 (6 bases). The ends were cut back, 5 bases at V and 6 bases at J, with 17 bases in the middle. The CDR3 is 14 amino acids. The germline V gene has CDR1 LNHDA and CDR2 SQIVND (reference sequence). CDR3 sequence (DNA): TGTGCCAGTAGTCGCCGAACACAGGGAGCCGAGCAGTACTTC. Translated, it gives CASSRRTQGAEQYF.

The chain is built from TRBV19 and TRBJ2-5; 7 positions match TRBD2. CDR3 length equals 14 residues. V shed 2 bases and J 5 bases; nucleotides not matched to a gene: 5. Germline CDR1 is LNHDA and CDR2 is SQIVND (reference sequence). The DNA of the CDR3 is TGTGCCAGTAGTATACCGGGAGGTGGGGAGACCCAGTACTTC. It codes for CASSIPGGGETQYF.

This clone was seen once. The chain has TRBV2 and TRBJ1-4; D is unclear. V lost 4 bases to trimming and J lost 2 bases, with 8 bases between them. Germline V gene lookup returns CDR1 SNHLY and CDR2 FYNNEI. This CDR3 spans 14 amino acids. The CDR3 region is CASSGWQTNEKLFF. The DNA of the CDR3 is TGTGCCAGCAGTGGCTGGCAGACTAATGAAAAACTGTTTTTT.

CDR3 protein: CASSLSAGVVEKLFF. CDR3 sequence (DNA): TGTGCCAGCAGTTTATCGGCCGGGGTTGTTGAAAAACTGTTTTTT. The chain uses TRBV27 and TRBJ1-4; D unresolved. The CDR3 length is 15 residues. Trimming took off 0 bases at V and 7 bases at J, with 12 bases between the two ends. Germline CDR1 MNHEY, CDR2 SMNVEV (reference sequence). Based on the CDR3 plus reference TRBV27 and TRBJ1-4, the full variable domain is EAQVTQNPRYLITVTGKKLTVTCSQNMNHEYMSWYRQDPGLGLRQIYYSMNVEVTDKGDVPEGYKVSRKEKRNFPLILESPSPNQTSLYFCASSLSAGVVEKLFFGSGTQLSVL.

V and J are TRBV19 and TRBJ1-2; 7 nucleotides agree with TRBD1. Trimming removed 2 bases from V and 2 bases from J; junction bases left unmatched: 2. Germline V CDR1 and CDR2: LNHDA, SQIVND (reference sequence). This CDR3 is built from 14 residues. This CDR3 is CASSILQGNYGYTF. The DNA of the CDR3 is TGTGCCAGTAGTATACTACAGGGGAACTATGGCTACACCTTC.

The chain carries TRBV7-2 and TRBJ2-1; 7 nucleotides line up with TRBD2. J lost 7 bases, V lost 4 bases, and 10 bases had no gene match. Per the germline V gene, CDR1 is SGHTA and CDR2 is FQGNSA. This CDR3 region has 15 residues. The CDR3 reads CASSSGGSLVNEQFF. DNA of the CDR3: TGTGCCAGCAGCTCTGGCGGGAGTTTAGTAAATGAGCAGTTCTTC.

The sample holds a few counts of this clone. This chain links TRBV7-9 with TRBJ2-6; TRBD1 matches 8 bases. Losses at the gene ends were 5 bases for V and 0 bases for J; bases not matched to a gene: 3. This CDR3 is 16 amino acids long. Germline V gives CDR1 SEHNR, CDR2 FQNEAQ (reference sequence). The CDR3 coding sequence is TGTGCCAGCAGCATACAGGGGGGCTCTGGGGCCAACGTCCTGACTTTC. Amino acids: CASSIQGGSGANVLTF.

A single count supports this clone. The same CDR3 also results from other DNA sequences found in this sample. The chain carries TRBV30 and TRBJ2-5; no clear D gene. This CDR3 has 11 residues. Germline assignment: CDR1 GTSNPN and CDR2 SVGIG (reference sequence). V was shortened by 0 bases and J by 4 bases, with 3 bases between the two germline ends. CDR3 loop: CAWSVLETQYF. CDR3 nucleotides: TGTGCCTGGAGTGTACTAGAGACCCAGTACTTC.

This clone was found once. The chain is built from TRBV28 and TRBJ2-5; the D gene is possibly TRBD2 (5 bases). The J call could be wrong; TRBJ2-7 is a better fit for the DNA end. Germline assignment: CDR1 MDHEN and CDR2 SYDVKM. The CDR3 loop spans 13 amino acids. The CDR3 DNA is TGTGCCAGCAGAAATAACCGGGACTACGAGCAGTACTTC. This sequence encodes CASRNNRDYEQYF.

The chain recombines TRBV19 with TRBJ1-1, with a tentative D call TRBD1 (5 bases). The CDR3 runs to 18 residues. Deletions cut 0 bases from V and 0 bases from J, with 17 bases between. Germline-derived CDR1 and CDR2 are LNHDA and SQIVND (reference sequence). DNA for the CDR3: TGTGCCAGTAGTATAGATCTATTGAGACAGAATGTGAACACTGAAGCTTTCTTT. Protein sequence: CASSIDLLRQNVNTEAFF.

Note on this clone: Within the sample, other DNA sequences also encode this same CDR3. The rearrangement joins TRBV10-3 to TRBJ2-7; D is undetermined. Trimming removed 4 bases from V and 4 bases from J, with 17 bases in between. CDR1 and CDR2 from the germline V gene are ENHRY and SYGVKD. The CDR3 contains 15 residues. The CDR3 bases are TGTGCCATCAGTGGAATCTTAAGCCAAGTATACGAGCAGTACTTC. This sequence encodes CAISGILSQVYEQYF.

The chain couples TRBV7-3 to TRBJ1-1, with D possibly matching TRBD1 (5 bases). Deletions cut 3 bases from V and 4 bases from J, with 12 bases between. Germline CDR1 SGHTA, CDR2 FQGTGA. The CDR3 runs 14 residues. The CDR3: CASSLTDLGTEAFF. CDR3 bases: TGTGCCAGCAGCTTGACAGATCTGGGCACTGAAGCTTTCTTT.

This chain links TRBV7-9 with TRBJ2-7; TRBD1 or TRBD2 may be the D gene (6 bases each). CDR3 length: 15 amino acids. V was cut by 3 bases and J by 0 bases, with 12 bases left in between. Germline V CDR1 and CDR2: SEHNR, FQNEAQ (reference sequence). The CDR3 coding sequence is TGTGCCAGCAGCTTGGGGGGCGCGAGCTCCTACGAGCAGTACTTC. This codes for CASSLGGASSYEQYF.

This rearrangement joins TRBV19 to TRBJ2-4; the D gene is possibly TRBD1 (6 bases). CDR1 is LNHDA, CDR2 SQIVND, per germline (reference sequence). Deletions cut 5 bases from V and 8 bases from J, with 22 bases between. The CDR3 length is 16 residues. CDR3 bases: TGTGCCAGTAGTTTTGGGTTGATAGGGGGTAGCTACATTCAGTACTTC. It translates to CASSFGLIGGSYIQYF.

The chain uses TRBV28 and TRBJ2-7; TRBD2 aligns across 8 bases. Germline lookup yields CDR1 MDHEN and CDR2 SYDVKM. This CDR3 is built from 14 residues. The V gene end was trimmed by 1 base and the J gene end by 3 bases; junction bases not matched to a gene: 2. The DNA of the CDR3 is TGTGCCAGCAGTTTATCGGGGACTAGCTACGAGCAGTACTTC. This translates into CASSLSGTSYEQYF.

The chain carries TRBV27 and TRBJ2-1; 12 bases agree with TRBD1. V was pared by 5 bases and J by 6 bases, with 5 bases of the junction left unmatched. Looked up from germline, CDR1 is MNHEY and CDR2 is SMNVEV (reference sequence). This CDR3 contains 15 residues. CDR3 residues: CASSPGQGAFNEQFF. CDR3 nucleotides: TGTGCCAGCAGTCCGGGACAGGGGGCTTTCAATGAGCAGTTCTTC.

J is TRBJ1-5 and V is TRBV30; D remains ambiguous. Germline V gene lookup returns CDR1 GTSNPN and CDR2 SVGIG (reference sequence). The CDR3 length is 14 residues. V was pared by 0 bases and J by 6 bases, with 12 bases between. In DNA form, the CDR3 reads TGTGCCTGGAGTGTACGGAGGGAGGGTCAGCCCCAGCATTTT. As protein: CAWSVRREGQPQHF.

The J gene is TRBJ1-4, the V gene TRBV9; 12 bases align to TRBD1. V shed 0 bases, J shed 3 bases, and the junction held 9 bases outside the gene matches. The CDR3 has 19 residues. Germline assignment: CDR1 SGDLS and CDR2 YYNGEE. The CDR3 nucleotides read TGTGCCAGCAGCGTAGCCCCCGGGACAGGGGGCTTCGCTAATGAAAAACTGTTTTTT. This codes for CASSVAPGTGGFANEKLFF.

The chain has TRBV5-6 and TRBJ2-3, with D hard to call. V was cut by 6 bases and J by 2 bases, with 10 bases left in between. The CDR3 has 13 amino acids. Germline values: CDR1 SGHDT, CDR2 YYEEEE. CDR3 sequence: CASNWGNTDTQYF. CDR3 DNA sequence: TGTGCCAGCAATTGGGGAAACACAGATACGCAGTATTTT. The full variable domain, its missing parts supplied by reference TRBV5-6 and TRBJ2-3, is DAGVTQSPTHLIKTRGQQVTLRCSPKSGHDTVSWYQQALGQGPQFIFQYYEEEERQRGNFPDRFSGHQFPNYSSELNVNALLLGDSALYLCASNWGNTDTQYFGPGTRLTVL.

The rearrangement uses TRBV5-4 and TRBJ2-7, with TRBD1 identical over 7 bases. V was pared by 0 bases and J by 1 base, with 7 bases of the junction left unmatched. The length of the CDR3 is 16 residues. Looked up from germline, CDR1 is SGHNT and CDR2 is YYREEE (reference sequence). The DNA for the CDR3 is TGTGCCAGCAGCTTGGGGGTAGGGGGCGCGTCCTACGAGCAGTACTTC. It encodes CASSLGVGGASYEQYF.

V and J are TRBV11-3 and TRBJ2-4, with 9 bases identical to TRBD1. The CDR3 loop spans 12 amino acids. Germline CDR1 reads SGHNT; CDR2 reads YENEEA. The V segment lost 5 bases and the J segment 15 bases; nucleotides outside the gene matches: 8. The CDR3 sequence: CASSLGQGMRYF. CDR3 sequence (DNA): TGTGCCAGCAGCCTGGGACAGGGTATGCGGTACTTC.

This sequence joins TRBV18 and TRBJ1-2; D is possibly TRBD1 (5 bases). V was clipped by 6 bases and J by 1 base, with 15 bases between them. Germline CDR1 reads KGHSH; CDR2 reads LQKENI. This CDR3 comprises 15 residues. CDR3 nucleotides: TGTGCCAGCTCGCCAGGGTCCGATTTTAACTATGGCTACACCTTC. This codes for CASSPGSDFNYGYTF.

The chain employs TRBV11-2 and TRBJ2-1; the match to TRBD2 covers 12 bases. With V trimmed by 5 bases and J by 0 bases, 11 bases remained unmatched. The CDR3 totals 19 residues. From germline, CDR1 is SGHAT and CDR2 FQNNGV. In DNA, the CDR3 is TGTGCCAGCAGCCTCGATGGTCTAGCGGGAGGGAGCTCCTACAATGAGCAGTTCTTC. Protein: CASSLDGLAGGSSYNEQFF.

The V and J genes are TRBV30 and TRBJ1-5; D is perhaps TRBD1 (5 bases). Germline lookup yields CDR1 GTSNPN and CDR2 SVGIG (reference sequence). The length of the CDR3 is 16 residues. With 1 base removed from V and 7 bases from J, the gap between germline ends came to 20 bases. The CDR3 DNA reads as TGTGCCTGGAGTGGTAGGCCCCGGGGACCCGGGCAGCCCCAGCATTTT. Translated, it gives CAWSGRPRGPGQPQHF.

This clone occurred once. DNA for the CDR3: TGTGCCAGCAGTACGGGGGGGTCTGAAGCTTTCTTT. It codes for CASSTGGSEAFF. The J gene is TRBJ1-1, the V gene TRBV6-6, with D perhaps matching TRBD1 (5 bases). The CDR3 is 12 amino acids. V lost 5 bases and J lost 6, with 10 bases in between. CDR1 and CDR2 from the germline V gene are MNHNY and SVGAGI (reference sequence).